This TCR beta chain was observed in a study of low-dose radiotherapy and immunotherapy resistance in tumors. Regarding time point: after trial treatment. The treatment: LDRT plus nivolumab, ipilimumab, low-dose cyclophosphamide and aspirin (RACIN trial). Primers targeting TRAV and TRBV primed first-strand cDNA, covering alpha and beta chains. The TCRs were subjected to amplification over roughly 20 PCR cycles employing a constant-region primer in conjunction with a V-primer adapter. TCRdb analysed the reads with MiXCR anew, one entry per CDR3 protein. The data contain around 100,000 distinct CDR3 sequences, about 20% of them singletons. As regards this clonotype: A much larger clone sits a single nucleotide away, making a read error possible.

The V gene's germline CDR1 is SNHLY and CDR2 FYNNEI. V dropped 8 bases and J dropped 5 bases, with 22 bases sitting between them. The CDR3 is 15 amino acids. The sample here was PBMCs, taken after low-dose radiotherapy plus immunotherapy. The chain links TRBV2 to TRBJ2-7; D ambiguous. The sequence was collected from a female donor with ovarian cancer. As DNA, the CDR3 is TGTGCCAGCCGCCCCCTAGGAGCTTTAAGGGACGAGCAGTACTTC. It codes for CASRPLGALRDEQYF.